This TCR beta chain comes out of a study of a mutant IDH1 vaccine in newly diagnosed glioma. At the level of the study: Vaccination began 4-6 weeks post radiotherapy alone, or with temozolomide cycles. Former treatment meant radiotherapy, temozolomide, or both; the majority had gotten both. The study, taken as a whole, reports: Pseudoprogression showed no apparent link to changes in top peripheral T cell clonotypes. Evidence of vaccine-induced immune responses was documented in approximately 93% of patients.

Worth noting for this clone: Its antigen is unidentified.

Specified time point: week 11, during vaccination. The vaccine gave 300 ug of a 20-mer mutant IDH1 peptide subcutaneously per dose. This table comes from immunoSEQ multiplex PCR, and its TCRdb copy is limited to in-frame clones, with some not included. The sample includes under 150,000 clones, around 77% seen only once; the top ten take 5.5%. This clonotype was obtained from a man aged 40-55 years with glioma. Sequenced here: PBMCs, sampled from a glioma patient whose treatment included an IDH1 peptide vaccine.

The CDR3 coding sequence is TGTGCCAGCAGCCCAGACTCCCTCCCCTACAATGAGCAGTTCTTC. Encoded protein: CASSPDSLPYNEQFF. This chain joins TRBV5-6 and TRBJ2-1; no firm D call. The CDR3 is made up of 15 amino acids. CDR1 and CDR2 (germline): SGHDT, YYEEEE. The ends were cut back, 4 bases at V and 2 bases at J, with 13 bases in the middle.